Described below is a single TCR beta chain sequence and its context. The data originate from a study of cytomegalovirus exposure and HLA in healthy donors. Germline values: CDR1 SGHDT, CDR2 YYEEEE. V dropped 2 bases and J dropped 4; count of bases not matched to a gene: 8. This CDR3 has 15 amino acids. Primers: 60 Vbeta forward and 13 Jbeta reverse. Using immunoSEQ multiplex PCR, the repertoire was profiled, and TCRdb retains in-frame clones only, with some absent. The sample carries some 100,000 clones, about 74% recorded once. This TCR derives from a woman under 30 in good health and CMV-seropositive. This chain uses TRBV5-6 with TRBJ2-7, with 8 bases aligning to TRBD2. The sequenced sample was PBMCs. The CDR3 DNA reads as TGTGCCAGCAGCTTCAGACTAGCGACTGATTACGAGCAGTACTTC. Its translation: CASSFRLATDYEQYF.